The 15 T cell receptor beta chains listed next were all sequenced from one sample in a study of cytomegalovirus exposure and HLA in healthy donors. Amplification used 60 Vbeta primers and 13 Jbeta primers. Profiling relied on immunoSEQ multiplex PCR, and the TCRdb table lists in-frame clones only, not all of them. Among fewer than 150,000 clones listed, roughly three quarters were seen once. Sequenced sample: PBMCs. All receptors come from a young man in good health and CMV-seronegative.

This clone was detected only a few times. This chain joins TRBV2 and TRBJ1-5; D remains ambiguous. The germline V and J ends were trimmed by 6 bases and 6 bases, with 12 bases remaining between them. The CDR3 runs to 13 residues. The germline CDR1 and CDR2 sequences are SNHLY and FYNNEI. The CDR3 reads CASRSEAIQPQHF. Here the CDR3 DNA reads TGTGCCAGCAGAAGTGAAGCTATTCAGCCCCAGCATTTT.

CDR3 sequence (DNA): TGTGCCAGCAGAACCGGGACAGTAGGAAACACCATATATTTT. The encoded protein is CASRTGTVGNTIYF. This chain uses TRBV6-5 with TRBJ1-3; 7 bases line up with TRBD1. J gave up 4 bases and V 6 bases, and 6 bases lay outside the gene matches. Germline-derived CDR1 and CDR2 are MNHEY and SVGAGI. This CDR3 is 14 amino acids long.

This chain connects TRBV12-5 to TRBJ1-1, with 7 bases lining up with TRBD1. Per germline, CDR1 LGHNT and CDR2 FRNRAP. The trim removed 0 bases at V and 4 bases at J, leaving 5 bases unmatched. The CDR3 length is 15 residues. This chain's CDR3 is CASGLVTGVITEAFF. The CDR3 DNA reads TGTGCTAGTGGTTTGGTAACAGGGGTGATCACTGAAGCTTTCTTT.

The chain uses TRBV18 and TRBJ2-7, with D perhaps TRBD1 (6 bases). CDR1 is KGHSH and CDR2 is LQKENI in the germline V gene. This CDR3 has 13 amino acids. Trimming shortened V by 3 bases and J by 3 bases, and 9 bases separated the two germline ends. The CDR3 here is CASSPTGFYEQYF. Written as DNA, the CDR3 is TGTGCCAGCTCACCCACAGGGTTCTACGAGCAGTACTTC.

The chain couples TRBV27 to TRBJ1-1, with D possibly being TRBD1 (5 bases). This CDR3 is 12 amino acids long. Trimming pared 4 bases from V and 8 bases from J, leaving 11 bases between. The germline gives CDR1 MNHEY, CDR2 SMNVEV (reference sequence). The chain's CDR3 is CASSSGGNEAFF. DNA of the CDR3: TGTGCCAGCAGTTCCGGGGGGAACGAAGCTTTCTTT.

The V gene is TRBV23-1, the J gene TRBJ2-2; no clear D. TRBV23-1 counts as an open reading frame of uncertain function. The CDR3 covers 19 residues. Trimming stripped 0 bases from V and 0 bases from J, with 17 bases between. CDR3 loop: CASSQSISRRNTNTGELFF. The CDR3 region has the DNA TGCGCCAGCAGTCAATCGATTTCTCGGCGGAACACGAACACCGGGGAGCTGTTTTTT.

This clone was observed a few times. An end of the junction does not agree with germline; a read error may underlie this. This sequence joins TRBV5-8 and TRBJ2-4; 8 nucleotides align to TRBD1. This CDR3 comprises 10 residues. Germline loops: CDR1 SGHTS, CDR2 YDEGEE. CDR3 DNA sequence: TGTGCCAGCAGCTTCAGGGGGCGCGACTTC. Encoded protein: CASSFRGRDF.

V and J are TRBV5-1 and TRBJ2-7; 10 bases are shared with TRBD2. Germline V gene data show CDR1 as SGHRS and CDR2 as YFSETQ. The CDR3 extends over 16 amino acids. The V and J ends lost 4 bases and 2 bases, in that order; junction bases with no gene match: 9. The CDR3 reads CASSIAGTSVAYEQYF. CDR3 DNA: TGCGCCAGCAGCATTGCCGGGACTAGCGTTGCCTACGAGCAGTACTTC.

The chain carries TRBV19 and TRBJ1-5, with 8 bases fitting TRBD1. The germline V gene encodes CDR1 LNHDA and CDR2 SQIVND (reference sequence). The CDR3 totals 15 residues. J lost 3 bases, V lost 2 bases, and 3 bases had no gene match. The CDR3 DNA is TGTGCCAGTAGTATAATGGGACAGGCCAATCAGCCCCAGCATTTT. Its protein product is CASSIMGQANQPQHF.

Only a few counts were recorded for this clone. The CDR3: CASSAWTGDEQFF. Here the CDR3 DNA reads TGCGCCAGCAGCGCCTGGACAGGGGATGAGCAGTTCTTC. The chain recombines TRBV5-1 with TRBJ2-1; 9 bases fit TRBD1. The CDR3 has 13 amino acids. Trimming at V came to 4 bases and at J to 8 bases, leaving 4 bases not matched to a gene. Per the germline V gene, CDR1 is SGHRS and CDR2 is YFSETQ.

The genes are TRBV19 and TRBJ1-4; 11 bases are a match to TRBD1. V lost 5 bases and J lost 7; bases outside the gene matches: 6. The germline V gene has CDR1 LNHDA and CDR2 SQIVND (reference sequence). The CDR3 length is 15 residues. CDR3 DNA: TGTGCCAGTAGTGGAAGGGACAGGGGGGGTGAAAAACTGTTTTTT. It translates to CASSGRDRGGEKLFF. Based on the CDR3 plus reference TRBV19 and TRBJ1-4, the full variable domain is DGGITQSPKYLFRKEGQNVTLSCEQNLNHDAMYWYRQDPGQGLRLIYYSQIVNDFQKGDIAEGYSVSREKKESFPLTVTSAQKNPTAFYLCASSGRDRGGEKLFFGSGTQLSVL.

This clone came up once. The chain has TRBV5-1 and TRBJ2-3; 8 bases map to TRBD2. Germline-derived CDR1 and CDR2 are SGHRS and YFSETQ. V dropped 0 bases and J dropped 1; count of bases not matched to a gene: 1. The CDR3 has 15 amino acids. CDR3 DNA: TGCGCCAGCAGCTTGGGAGCGGGGGGCACAGATACGCAGTATTTT. Its translation is CASSLGAGGTDTQYF.

The chain couples TRBV4-1 to TRBJ1-3; D is perhaps TRBD1 (5 bases). V was shortened by 0 bases and J by 2 bases, with 8 bases between the two germline ends. Germline values: CDR1 MGHRA, CDR2 YSYEKL. The CDR3 has 15 residues. The CDR3 is CASSQDTGAGNTIYF. DNA for the CDR3: TGCGCCAGCAGCCAAGATACGGGGGCTGGAAACACCATATATTTT.

This clone was counted a single time. The V gene is TRBV10-3, the J gene TRBJ2-7; 13 nucleotides agree with TRBD2. The CDR3 spans 12 residues. CDR1 is ENHRY, CDR2 SYGVKD, per germline. The junction had 2 bases not matched to a gene; V was cut back by 9 bases and J by 6 bases. DNA for the CDR3: TGTGCCATACTAGCGGGAGGGTCCGAGCAGTACTTC. This codes for CAILAGGSEQYF.

The V and J genes are TRBV2 and TRBJ2-7; TRBD2 matches 8 bases. This CDR3 is built from 13 residues. V lost 7 bases and J lost 3; bases outside the gene matches: 5. Germline CDR1 SNHLY, CDR2 FYNNEI. This chain's CDR3 is CASNGLADYEQYF. CDR3 sequence (DNA): TGTGCCAGCAACGGACTAGCCGACTACGAGCAGTACTTC.